This T cell receptor (beta chain) stems from a study of shared clonotypes between healthy human individuals (dated by TCRdb to 2018 to 2021). As for the study more broadly: The cohort included three men and a couple of women between 18 and 49 years of age. The study deeply sequenced blood TCR repertoires of about 5 healthy adults to estimate repertoire size and the extent of clonotype sharing between individuals. For each donor, CD4 naive and CD4 memory were each given three plates, CD8 naive was given two plates, and CD8 memory was given one plate. Different laboratories and diverse techniques were used to prepare libraries and sequence TCR repertoires, to increase sequencing depth and limit assay-specific biases. Per donor, leukapheresis produced somewhere between about 0.94 and 9 billion PBMCs.

Paper-wide results and their limitations: Sampling was restricted to blood, and TCR repertoires in tissue are likely to differ from TCR repertoires in blood. Sharing across a few donors was observed for about 5% of naive CD4, over 3% of naive CD8, about 2.5% of memory CD4, and roughly 0.4% of memory CD8 clonotypes. Larger estimated clonotype richness was generally found for naive subsets than for memory subsets. Compared with non-shared clonotypes, clonotypes shared by all four sorted-subset donors had higher generation probabilities. Pairwise subsampling indicated that sequencing depth was expected to affect the degree of clonotype sharing among donors. Rarefaction of sorted-subset datasets indicated incomplete sequencing despite the large sequencing depth. The small number of donors limited the genetic and exposure-history diversity represented.

Healthy HIV-negative adults with no recently reported acute infections or vaccinations were included as donors. Only Caucasian adults living in Nashville, Tennessee, USA were represented among the donors. CD4+ T cells were enriched by magnetic negative selection, after which naive cells were positively selected on CD45RA and the negative fraction was taken as the memory subset. Blood was collected by leukapheresis, and PBMCs were isolated by Ficoll-Histopaque density gradient centrifugation and then cryopreserved in liquid nitrogen vapor phase. Analytical flow cytometry was used to check the purity and quantity of every magnetically sorted T cell population. Each sorted fraction had its genomic DNA isolated and then quantified by UV absorbance on a Nanodrop 2000c. The CDR3 has 12 amino acids, counting the end cysteine and phenylalanine. Only the CDR3 region is kept as DNA, spanning 36 bases read in frame from base 1. Trimming takes 6 bases from V and 7 bases from J, and the germline ends sit 12 bases apart. Per the germline V gene, MNHEY is the CDR1 and SVGAGI is the CDR2.

TCR CDR3 regions were amplified from genomic DNA by multiplex PCR using the deep immunoSEQ assay. Genomic DNA extracted from each cell subset was distributed evenly over all wells of several immunoSEQ 96-well plates, and each plate served as one replicate. For sorted subsets, around 200 ng genomic DNA, equal to some 30,000 T cell genomes, was loaded into each replicate PCR. Purified libraries were measured with a Qubit 3.0 fluorometer, size-checked on a Bioanalyzer 2100, and measured again with the KAPA Library Quantification kit. Each immunoSEQ 96-well plate was sequenced on its own single-read 150-cycle Illumina NextSeq 550 flow cell. Per the original workflow: The immunoSEQ output contained only junctional sequences without quality scores, so filtering could not match that applied to full-length reads. To assign V/J genes and CDR3, sequences were annotated using PyIR, a Python wrapper for IgBLAST v1.9, with IMGT germline references. Reads were filtered out if the reads had weak V/J assignments (E-value above 1e-6), no CDR3, stop codons, out-of-frame junctions, or ambiguous translated residues. V3J clonotypes were defined by identical inferred V gene, J gene, and CDR3 amino acid sequence. Percentage overlap between repertoires was calculated by dividing the number of shared unique clonotypes by the size of the smaller repertoire. Three approaches were used to assess repertoire richness: RTK rarefaction, the Chao1 estimator, and Recon v2.1 estimates of unobserved clonotypes. Generation probabilities for all TCRbeta clonotypes obtained by the gDNA method from a handful of donors were computed using OLGA. TCRdb limited this immuneACCESS table to in-frame rearrangements with V and J called. A share of clones is missing; checked studies link under half to unresolved V genes, and the rest is unexplained. Clone size and V and J calls were adopted from that table, with D and trimming inferred from the DNA. This sample holds approximately 940,000 clones; approximately 76% were observed only once. The ten top clones hold about 1.5% of the sample.

Turning to this clone: No cognate antigen has been identified for it. No much larger clone is present one base from it, and per-base qualities are unavailable.

This clonotype originated in a man aged 18 to 35 in good health. The source material was memory CD4+ T cells sorted from blood. What this sample's cell subset or site label stands for: CD45RA-negative fraction. Rearrangement joined TRBV6-5 to TRBJ1-1; no D gene is confidently identified. The bases are TGTGCCAGCAGGGAAGGCGGACGTGAAGCTTTCTTT. Translated, it reads CASREGGREAFF.